The next 11 T cell receptor beta chains were all read from a single sample in a study of T cell responses to AZD1222 COVID-19 vaccine. Only in-frame clones appear in the TCRdb table, and some are missing; sequencing was by immunoSEQ multiplex PCR. The data contain about 130,000 clones, roughly 90% of them seen just once; the ten biggest clones take up roughly 3.9%. The sample consisted of peripheral blood, taken on day 0 of AZD1222 vaccination. The receptors shown here come from an adult in good health.

The chain is built from TRBV16 and TRBJ1-2; D remains ambiguous. This CDR3 is built from 14 residues. The V end lost 0 bases, the J end lost 7 bases, and 12 bases lay between the germline ends. Germline CDR1 and CDR2: KGHSY and FQNENV. This CDR3 reads CASSQSLGKGGYTF. The CDR3 DNA follows: TGTGCCAGCAGCCAATCATTGGGGAAGGGTGGCTACACCTTC.

The genes are TRBV3-1 (or the pseudogene TRBV3-2) and TRBJ2-5; D not resolved. CDR1 and CDR2 (germline): LGHDT, YNNKEL (reference sequence). The CDR3 has 12 residues. The germline V and J ends were trimmed by 3 bases and 3 bases, with 5 bases remaining between them. CDR3 in DNA: TGTGCCAGCAGCCAGATAGAAGAGACCCAGTACTTC. It translates to CASSQIEETQYF.

V usage is TRBV19 and J usage is TRBJ2-1, with TRBD2 identical over 8 bases. Per the germline V gene, CDR1 is LNHDA and CDR2 is SQIVND (reference sequence). V trimming: 5 bases; J trimming: 9 bases; junction bases outside the gene matches: 6. The length of the CDR3 is 13 residues. The CDR3 DNA reads TGTGCCAGTAGTGCCCGACTAGCGCGTGAGCAGTTCTTC. Translation gives CASSARLAREQFF.

This clone was recorded once. The chain couples TRBV28 to TRBJ1-2; TRBD1 aligns across 12 bases. The CDR3 sequence is 14 residues long. The V gene end was trimmed by 3 bases and the J gene end by 8 bases; junction bases not matched to a gene: 4. Looked up from germline, CDR1 is MDHEN and CDR2 is SYDVKM. The DNA of the CDR3 is TGTGCCAGCAGTTTCCACGGGACAGGGGGCGGCTACACCTTC. Amino acid sequence: CASSFHGTGGGYTF.

This rearrangement joins TRBV5-4 to TRBJ2-6; TRBD1 matches 8 bases. This CDR3 region has 17 residues. With 1 base clipped from V and 3 bases from J, the junction kept 6 bases outside the gene matches. Per the germline V gene, CDR1 is SGHNT and CDR2 is YYREEE (reference sequence). The CDR3 here is CASSLRQGAVGANVLTF. In DNA form, the CDR3 reads TGTGCCAGCAGCTTGCGGCAGGGGGCGGTTGGGGCCAACGTCCTGACTTTC. The full variable domain, completed using reference TRBV5-4 and TRBJ2-6, is ETGVTQSPTHLIKTRGQQVTLRCSSQSGHNTVSWYQQALGQGPQFIFQYYREEENGRGNFPPRFSGLQFPNYSSELNVNALELDDSALYLCASSLRQGAVGANVLTFGAGSRLTVL.

The chain recombines TRBV9 with TRBJ2-3; 13 bases are shared with TRBD2. With V trimmed by 0 bases and J by 9 bases, 7 bases remained unmatched. The germline V gene has CDR1 SGDLS and CDR2 YYNGEE. The CDR3 contains 16 residues. CDR3 nucleotide sequence: TGTGCCAGCAGCGTAGCTACTAGCGGGGGGGTAGTCACGCAGTATTTT. This sequence encodes CASSVATSGGVVTQYF.

This clone appeared a few times. The V call is TRBV5-1, the J call TRBJ2-3, with D maybe TRBD2 (6 bases). Germline assignment: CDR1 SGHRS and CDR2 YFSETQ. The CDR3 sequence is 15 residues long. V was trimmed by 0 bases and J by 4 bases, leaving 12 bases between them. The DNA for the CDR3 is TGCGCCAGCAGCTTGGGCGTTCCGGGGGCAGATACGCAGTATTTT. The encoded protein is CASSLGVPGADTQYF.

This chain connects TRBV11-2 to TRBJ1-6; D is uncertain. The CDR3 totals 12 residues. The germline V gene encodes CDR1 SGHAT and CDR2 FQNNGV. Trimming took off 5 bases at V and 5 bases at J, with 4 bases between the two ends. CDR3 protein: CASSVNNSPLHF. Written as DNA, the CDR3 is TGTGCCAGCAGCGTTAATAATTCACCCCTCCACTTT.

This clone was seen just once. The J gene is TRBJ1-1, the V gene TRBV28, with D possibly TRBD1 on 6 matching bases. The CDR3 consists of 13 residues. Germline V gene lookup returns CDR1 MDHEN and CDR2 SYDVKM. V was shortened by 6 bases and J by 4 bases, with 12 bases between the two germline ends. The CDR3 coding sequence is TGTGCCAGCAGCAATGACAGGAGCACTGAAGCTTTCTTT. Translation: CASSNDRSTEAFF. The entire variable domain, with the rest obtained from reference TRBV28 and TRBJ1-1, is as follows: DVKVTQSSRYLVKRTGEKVFLECVQDMDHENMFWYRQDPGLGLRLIYFSYDVKMKEKGDIPEGYSVSREKKERFSLILESASTNQTSMYLCASSNDRSTEAFFGQGTRLTVV.

The chain employs TRBV4-1 and TRBJ1-5; D uncertain. V lost 1 base, J lost 4 bases, and 8 bases lay in between. Germline CDR1 MGHRA, CDR2 YSYEKL. The CDR3 has 14 amino acids. The CDR3 loop is CASSQVGTNQPQHF. Here the CDR3 DNA reads TGCGCCAGCAGCCAAGTGGGTACGAATCAGCCCCAGCATTTT.

The table lists this clone with a few counts. The chain carries TRBV6-4 and TRBJ1-5; perhaps TRBD1 as D (5 bases). This CDR3 contains 15 residues. CDR1 and CDR2 (germline): MRHNA, SNTAGT. V shed 6 bases and J shed 8 bases, with 20 bases lying between them. DNA of the CDR3: TGTGCCAGCAGGCCCCAGGGTTATGGAAGAGAGCCCCAGCATTTT. Translating gives CASRPQGYGREPQHF.